This T cell receptor beta chain was captured in a study of cytomegalovirus exposure and HLA in healthy donors. Points on this clone: Its target is unknown.

Germline lookup yields CDR1 SGHRS and CDR2 YFSETQ. J lost 4 bases, V lost 1 base, and 6 bases had no gene match. This CDR3 comprises 16 residues. Study-wide results and caveats: Researchers counted about 150 TCR beta chains as cytomegalovirus-associated.

PCR primers comprised 60 Vbeta and 13 Jbeta primers. Some clones are missing from TCRdb's copy, which holds only in-frame ones; the method was immunoSEQ multiplex PCR. The table has some 120,000 clones, approximately 82% seen once. The chain is built from TRBV5-1 and TRBJ1-1, with 11 bases identical to TRBD1. The clonotype originates from a man younger than 30 in good health and CMV-seropositive. The sequencing sample was made of PBMCs. The CDR3 DNA reads as TGCGCCAGCAGCTTGAGTGGACAGGGGGCGGGCACTGAAGCTTTCTTT. This codes for CASSLSGQGAGTEAFF.